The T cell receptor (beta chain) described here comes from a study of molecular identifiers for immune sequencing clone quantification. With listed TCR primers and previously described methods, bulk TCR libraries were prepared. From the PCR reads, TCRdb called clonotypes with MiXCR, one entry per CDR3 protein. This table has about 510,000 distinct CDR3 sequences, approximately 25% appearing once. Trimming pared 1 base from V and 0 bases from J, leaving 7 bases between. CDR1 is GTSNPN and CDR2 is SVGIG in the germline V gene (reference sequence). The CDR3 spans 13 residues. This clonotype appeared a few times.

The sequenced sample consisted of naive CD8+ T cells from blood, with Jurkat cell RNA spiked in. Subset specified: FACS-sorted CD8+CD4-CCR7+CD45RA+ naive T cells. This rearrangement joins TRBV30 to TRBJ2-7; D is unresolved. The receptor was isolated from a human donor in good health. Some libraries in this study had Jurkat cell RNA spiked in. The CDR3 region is CAWSDSSSYEQYF. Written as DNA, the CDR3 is TGTGCCTGGAGTGATAGCAGCTCCTACGAGCAGTACTTC.